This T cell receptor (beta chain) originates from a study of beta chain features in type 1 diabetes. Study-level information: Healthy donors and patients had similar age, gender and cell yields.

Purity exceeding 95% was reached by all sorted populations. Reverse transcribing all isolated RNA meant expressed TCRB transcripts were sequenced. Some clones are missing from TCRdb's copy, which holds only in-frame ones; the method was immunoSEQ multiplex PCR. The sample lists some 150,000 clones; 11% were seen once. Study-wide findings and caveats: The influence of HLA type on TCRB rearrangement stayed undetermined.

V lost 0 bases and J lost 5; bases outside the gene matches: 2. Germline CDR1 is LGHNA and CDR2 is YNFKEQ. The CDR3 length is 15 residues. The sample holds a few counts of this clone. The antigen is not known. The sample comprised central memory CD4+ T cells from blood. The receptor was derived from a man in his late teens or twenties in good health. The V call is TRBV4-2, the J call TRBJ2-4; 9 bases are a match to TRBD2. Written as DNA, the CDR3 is TGTGCCAGCAGCCAAGATCGACTAGCGGAAAACATTCAGTACTTC. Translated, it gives CASSQDRLAENIQYF.